This T cell receptor beta chain was identified in a study of T cells in Graves' hyperthyroidism and ophthalmopathy. Whole-study context: Blood from the periphery was taken at initial diagnosis, before any treatment.

This clonotype was seen ten or more times. Its antigen is still unknown. RNA transcripts yielded amplified TCR beta CDR3 regions. When the TCR CDR3 underwent first-round RT-PCR, the HTBI primer set was used. TCRdb re-analysed the multiplex PCR reads in MiXCR, keeping a single row per CDR3 protein. This sample carries some 300,000 distinct CDR3 sequences, about an eighth of them seen once, and the ten largest clones take approximately 8.6%. Findings of the study overall: Researchers report that a 13 V-J model separated ophthalmopathy from stable hyperthyroidism.

Trimming stripped 2 bases from V and 5 bases from J, with 11 bases between. Germline CDR1 is SGHDT and CDR2 is YYEEEE. This CDR3 has 13 residues. The blood sample dates from first hyperthyroidism diagnosis, preceding any ophthalmopathy symptoms. Fresh peripheral blood, 9.5 to 10 ml of it, supplied the PBMCs. The V call is TRBV5-6, the J call TRBJ2-7; D unresolved. The sequence derives from a woman aged 25 to 39 with Graves' hyperthyroidism that later progressed to Graves' ophthalmopathy. Sample: blood. The CDR3 bases are TGTGCCAGCAGCTTTGACCCTCGGGACGAGCAGTACTTC. It encodes CASSFDPRDEQYF. Looking up the rest from reference TRBV5-6 and TRBJ2-7 gives the full variable domain: DAGVTQSPTHLIKTRGQQVTLRCSPKSGHDTVSWYQQALGQGPQFIFQYYEEEERQRGNFPDRFSGHQFPNYSSELNVNALLLGDSALYLCASSFDPRDEQYFGPGTRLTVT.